This T cell receptor beta chain is from a study of cytomegalovirus exposure and HLA in healthy donors. V lost 5 bases and J 4 bases, leaving 15 bases between the germline ends. Germline V gene sequence: CDR1 MNHEY, CDR2 SMNVEV (reference sequence). The CDR3 covers 14 residues. Each donor was nominally healthy when sampled (though unrecorded immune exposures were likely). It was with 60 Vbeta and 13 Jbeta primers that the PCR ran. This table comes from immunoSEQ multiplex PCR, and its TCRdb copy is limited to in-frame clones, with some not included. The sample holds 120,000 or so clones, less than 80% seen once. Turning to this clone: The target antigen is unknown.

Overall study findings and caveats: In an earlier analysis, in some 540 donors, most V segments appeared productive either ~87% or ~30% of the time. The study recorded over 150 TCR beta chains that were cytomegalovirus-associated. Only CMV serostatus was available as immune exposure information.

This TCR came from a woman aged 45-60 years in good health and CMV-seronegative. This rearrangement joins TRBV27 to TRBJ2-7; TRBD1 is a possible D gene (6 bases). Sequenced input: PBMCs. CDR3 coding DNA: TGTGCCAGCAGTCCAACCGGGACAACGTACGAGCAGTACTTC. Its translation is CASSPTGTTYEQYF.